This T cell receptor beta chain was recorded in a study of vaccination effects on CD4 cells after COVID-19. Generated by immunoSEQ multiplex PCR, the TCRdb table keeps only in-frame clones and is missing some. The sample shows 25,000 to 35,000 clones, roughly 74% of them seen only once. ViraFEST used viral peptide pools to expand antigen-specific CD4+ T cells before sequencing. Subsequent to a culture period of 10 to 11 days, CD4+ T cells were isolated. Of the BNT162b2 and mRNA-1273 vaccines, participants received two doses of one or the other. In this sample, this clone turned up a few times. The antigen remains unidentified. The study, taken as a whole, reports: Both infection-induced and vaccine-induced clones contracted markedly at late post-vaccination timepoints. A shortage of convalescent patients and an absence of early post-infection timepoints characterized the study. Healthy vaccinees' vaccine-induced clones included only 1 of 255 cross-reacting with common cold coronaviruses.

The material was CD4+ T cells from PBMCs cultured with HCoV-OC43 spike peptides, obtained after COVID-19 vaccination. Sample subset: HCoV-OC43 spike overlapping peptide pool stimulation. The sequence came from a human donor who received a COVID-19 vaccine.

The CDR3 DNA is TGTGCCAGTAGTATAAAGGCAGGATACCGCAATTCACCCCTCCACTTT. This encodes CASSIKAGYRNSPLHF. The V and J genes are TRBV19 and TRBJ1-6; D ambiguous. The V gene's germline CDR1 is LNHDA and CDR2 SQIVND (reference sequence). The CDR3 contains 16 residues. The ends were cut back, 2 bases at V and 7 bases at J, with 15 bases in the middle.